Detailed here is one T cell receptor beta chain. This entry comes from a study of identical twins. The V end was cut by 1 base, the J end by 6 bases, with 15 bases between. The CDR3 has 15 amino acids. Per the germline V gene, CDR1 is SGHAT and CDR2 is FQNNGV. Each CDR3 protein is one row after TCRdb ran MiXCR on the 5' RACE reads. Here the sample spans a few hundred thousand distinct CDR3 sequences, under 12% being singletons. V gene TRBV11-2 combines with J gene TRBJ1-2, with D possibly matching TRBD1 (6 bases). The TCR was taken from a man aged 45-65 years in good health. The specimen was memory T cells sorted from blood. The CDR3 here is CASSLVSGGYNGYTF. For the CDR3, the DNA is TGTGCCAGCAGCTTAGTGTCCGGGGGCTATAATGGCTACACCTTC.